Shown below are 21 T cell receptor beta chains from a single sample sequenced in a study of shared clonotypes between healthy human individuals. Clones were read by immunoSEQ multiplex PCR, and TCRdb kept only the in-frame ones, dropping some. The sample holds about 480,000 clones; about 80% are singletons and the top ten take roughly an eighth. Sequencing was done on a sample of PBMCs. These TCRs come from a woman in her thirties or forties in good health. Some clones in this sample may be carry-over from other donors' samples.

V usage is TRBV9 and J usage is TRBJ2-1; unclear D gene. The CDR3 totals 14 residues. Germline V CDR1 and CDR2: SGDLS, YYNGEE. The ends were cut back, 3 bases at V and 8 bases at J, with 15 bases in the middle. CDR3 nucleotide sequence: TGTGCCAGCAGCGCACGTCCTAGGGTCGATGAGCAGTTCTTC. Its protein is CASSARPRVDEQFF.

This clone has just a few counts. V gene TRBV7-9 combines with J gene TRBJ1-2; no firm D call. V lost 4 bases, J lost 4 bases, and 16 bases lay in between. CDR3 length: 15 amino acids. Germline V gene data show CDR1 as SEHNR and CDR2 as FQNEAQ (reference sequence). The CDR3 DNA is TGTGCCAGCAGCTCACCAAACAGTTCCCCCTATGGCTACACCTTC. This encodes CASSSPNSSPYGYTF.

The chain carries TRBV7-3 and TRBJ2-5; 9 nucleotides align to TRBD1. The J call is in doubt because the DNA end fits TRBJ2-7 better. This CDR3 contains 15 residues. CDR1 and CDR2 from the germline V gene are SGHTA and FQGTGA. The DNA of the CDR3 is TGTGCCAGCAGCCCCTCCGGGACAGGGACGCGCGAGCAGTACTTC. Translation gives CASSPSGTGTREQYF.

The V call is TRBV7-2, the J call TRBJ2-1; possibly TRBD2 for D (6 bases). CDR1 SGHTA and CDR2 FQGNSA come from the germline V gene. The CDR3 is made up of 13 amino acids. V lost 2 bases, J lost 9 bases, and 11 bases lay in between. CDR3 coding DNA: TGTGCCAGCAGCTTAAGGTGGGGAGGTGAGCAGTTCTTC. It is translated as CASSLRWGGEQFF. Supplemented by reference TRBV7-2 and TRBJ2-1, the full variable domain reads GAGVSQSPSNKVTEKGKDVELRCDPISGHTALYWYRQSLGQGLEFLIYFQGNSAPDKSGLPSDRFSAERTGGSVSTLTIQRTQQEDSAVYLCASSLRWGGEQFFGPGTRLTVL.

V and J are TRBV7-2 and TRBJ1-3, with D perhaps matching TRBD1 (5 bases). Germline CDR1 is SGHTA and CDR2 is FQGNSA. The length of the CDR3 is 15 residues. Trimming removed 1 base from V and 4 bases from J, with 11 bases in between. The CDR3 sequence: CASSLVEGPGNTIYF. The CDR3 region has the DNA TGTGCCAGCAGCTTAGTTGAGGGGCCCGGAAACACCATATATTTT.

CDR3 sequence reads: CASSPGVTNEKLFF. The CDR3 nucleotides read TGTGCCAGCAGCCCAGGGGTGACTAATGAAAAACTGTTTTTT. This chain joins TRBV11-2 and TRBJ1-4; weak D call: TRBD1 (6 bases). Trimming stripped 5 bases from V and 2 bases from J, with 9 bases between. The CDR3 extends over 14 amino acids. Germline-derived CDR1 and CDR2 are SGHAT and FQNNGV.

This chain connects TRBV15 to TRBJ2-5, with TRBD1 matching 10 bases. This CDR3 is built from 16 residues. With 6 bases clipped from V and 5 bases from J, the junction kept 12 bases outside the gene matches. Germline assignment: CDR1 LNHNV and CDR2 YYDKDF (reference sequence). The CDR3 region has the DNA TGTGCCACCAGAAACCGGGACAGGGGCGCAGGGGAGACCCAGTACTTC. Amino acids: CATRNRDRGAGETQYF. The full variable domain, in which reference TRBV15 and TRBJ2-5 provide the parts outside the CDR3, is DAMVIQNPRYQVTQFGKPVTLSCSQTLNHNVMYWYQQKSSQAPKLLFHYYDKDFNNEADTPDNFQSRRPNTSFCFLDIRSPGLGDTAMYLCATRNRDRGAGETQYFGPGTRLLVL.

The rearrangement links TRBV19 to TRBJ2-5, with D possibly matching TRBD1 (6 bases). The germline CDR1 and CDR2 sequences are LNHDA and SQIVND (reference sequence). V was clipped by 6 bases and J by 4 bases, with 15 bases between them. CDR3 length: 14 residues. CDR3 sequence: CASRATGSGETQYF. In nucleotides, the CDR3 is TGTGCCAGTAGAGCTACAGGGTCGGGAGAGACCCAGTACTTC.

The gene calls are TRBV9 and TRBJ1-1; the D is unclear. V was trimmed by 0 bases and J by 0 bases, leaving 12 bases between them. Germline V gives CDR1 SGDLS, CDR2 YYNGEE. The CDR3 extends over 16 amino acids. CDR3 amino acids: CASSVALGPLNTEAFF. The DNA of the CDR3 is TGTGCCAGCAGCGTAGCCCTTGGACCGTTGAACACTGAAGCTTTCTTT.

Remarks on this clone: The germline gene is not matched at one end of the junction; a read error may be the cause. The J gene is TRBJ2-3, the V gene TRBV20-1; 8 bases line up with TRBD2. In germline, CDR1 is DFQATT, CDR2 SNEGSKA (reference sequence). The CDR3 covers 11 residues. The CDR3 reads CSAQRGTSLNF. CDR3 coding DNA: TGCAGTGCCCAGAGAGGGACTAGTTTAAATTTT.

Regarding this clone: A much larger clonotype is one base distant, so this may be a read error. J is TRBJ1-1 and V is TRBV10-3; no clear D. The CDR3 extends over 13 amino acids. The V gene's germline CDR1 is ENHRY and CDR2 SYGVKD. The CDR3 loop is CVISETQNTEAFF. The CDR3 coding sequence is TGTGTCATCAGTGAGACGCAGAACACTGAAGCTTTCTTT.

The chain has TRBV4-3 and TRBJ2-1; no reliable D call. The CDR3 sequence is 15 residues long. Germline V gene data show CDR1 as LGHNA and CDR2 as YSLEER. Between the trimmed V and J ends, which lost 1 base and 9 bases, there was a span of 16 bases. The DNA of the CDR3 is TGCGCCAGCAGCCAAGCGGCCAATTTACTCGGTGAGCAGTTCTTC. Translating gives CASSQAANLLGEQFF.

V and J are TRBV18 and TRBJ1-4; no clear D gene. V was clipped by 3 bases and J by 7 bases, with 15 bases between them. Per germline, CDR1 KGHSH and CDR2 LQKENI. This CDR3 spans 15 amino acids. This CDR3 is CASSPARGSREKLFF. CDR3 sequence (DNA): TGTGCCAGCTCACCCGCGCGGGGTTCTCGTGAAAAACTGTTTTTT.

This clone occurred once. J is TRBJ2-1 and V is TRBV7-8, with 10 bases that match TRBD2. The CDR3 contains 14 residues. V dropped 5 bases and J dropped 13; count of bases not matched to a gene: 11. CDR1 and CDR2 from the germline V gene are SGHVS and FQNEAQ. This CDR3 reads CASSPALASGSQFF. CDR3 coding DNA: TGTGCCAGCAGCCCAGCTCTCGCTAGCGGGAGTCAGTTCTTC.

The chain employs TRBV10-3 and TRBJ2-1; TRBD1 might be the D (5 bases). V was clipped by 3 bases and J by 3 bases, with 12 bases between them. The CDR3 contains 15 residues. Germline-derived CDR1 and CDR2 are ENHRY and SYGVKD. The CDR3 here is CAISEDSNYYNEQFF. The CDR3 DNA reads TGTGCCATCAGTGAAGACAGCAACTACTACAATGAGCAGTTCTTC.

The chain combines TRBV5-6 with TRBJ1-1; D remains ambiguous. The germline V and J ends were trimmed by 1 base and 5 bases, with 18 bases remaining between them. The length of the CDR3 is 16 residues. Looked up from germline, CDR1 is SGHDT and CDR2 is YYEEEE. The CDR3 DNA is TGTGCCAGCAGCTTGATGGGTCAGAGAGAAGTTACTGAAGCTTTCTTT. Protein sequence: CASSLMGQREVTEAFF.

V is TRBV7-2 and J is TRBJ1-5; D possibly corresponds to TRBD1 (6 bases). The ends were cut back, 7 bases at V and 2 bases at J, with 12 bases in the middle. There are 14 residues in the CDR3. Germline CDR1 reads SGHTA; CDR2 reads FQGNSA. The CDR3: CASTWGQGNQPQHF. The CDR3 DNA reads as TGTGCCAGCACCTGGGGGCAGGGCAATCAGCCCCAGCATTTT. The full variable domain, completed using reference TRBV7-2 and TRBJ1-5, is GAGVSQSPSNKVTEKGKDVELRCDPISGHTALYWYRQSLGQGLEFLIYFQGNSAPDKSGLPSDRFSAERTGGSVSTLTIQRTQQEDSAVYLCASTWGQGNQPQHFGDGTRLSIL.

V gene TRBV7-2 combines with J gene TRBJ2-2, with 8 bases matching TRBD2. The CDR3 runs to 16 residues. Germline V gene sequence: CDR1 SGHTA, CDR2 FQGNSA. The V and J ends lost 4 bases and 2 bases, in that order; junction bases with no gene match: 6. CDR3: CASSSLAGHNTGELFF. The DNA for the CDR3 is TGTGCCAGCAGCTCCCTAGCGGGCCACAACACCGGGGAGCTGTTTTTT.

V and J are TRBV9 and TRBJ2-5, with D possibly being TRBD1 (5 bases). This CDR3 spans 15 amino acids. Trimming pared 3 bases from V and 1 base from J, leaving 13 bases between. Germline values: CDR1 SGDLS, CDR2 YYNGEE. The chain's CDR3 is CASSGDQGFQETQYF. In nucleotides, the CDR3 is TGTGCCAGCAGCGGTGACCAGGGATTCCAAGAGACCCAGTACTTC.

V is TRBV5-1 and J is TRBJ2-5; 11 bases match TRBD1. Matching the DNA end better, TRBJ2-7 makes the J call doubtful. This CDR3 has 15 residues. Germline CDR1 is SGHRS and CDR2 is YFSETQ. The chain's CDR3 is CASSGRTGGEFEQYF. In nucleotides, the CDR3 is TGCGCCAGCAGCGGACGGACAGGGGGCGAGTTCGAGCAGTACTTC.

With regard to this clone: Other DNA sequences within the sample encode an identical CDR3. This sequence joins TRBV18 and TRBJ2-7; maybe TRBD2 (6 bases). The germline CDR1 and CDR2 sequences are KGHSH and LQKENI. The CDR3 loop spans 13 amino acids. Trimming removed 3 bases at V and 2 bases at J, with 8 bases between. Written as DNA, the CDR3 is TGTGCCAGCTCACCTAGCGGTACCTACGAGCAGTACTTC. It yields the protein CASSPSGTYEQYF.